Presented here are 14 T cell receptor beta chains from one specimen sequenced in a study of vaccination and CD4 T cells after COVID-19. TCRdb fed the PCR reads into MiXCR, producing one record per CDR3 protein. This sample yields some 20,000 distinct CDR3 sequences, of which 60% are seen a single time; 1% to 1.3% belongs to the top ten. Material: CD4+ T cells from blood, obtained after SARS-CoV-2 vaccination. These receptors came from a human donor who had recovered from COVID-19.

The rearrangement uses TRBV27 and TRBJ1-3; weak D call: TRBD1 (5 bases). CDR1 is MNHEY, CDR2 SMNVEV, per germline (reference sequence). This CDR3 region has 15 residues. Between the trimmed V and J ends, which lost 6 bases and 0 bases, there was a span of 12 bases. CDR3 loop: CASRPRGNSGNTIYF. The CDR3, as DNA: TGTGCCAGCAGACCCCGGGGGAACTCTGGAAACACCATATATTTT.

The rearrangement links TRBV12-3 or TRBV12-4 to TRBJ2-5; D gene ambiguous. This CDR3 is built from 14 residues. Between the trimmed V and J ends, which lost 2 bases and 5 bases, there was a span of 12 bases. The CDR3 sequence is CASSLSRGSETQYF. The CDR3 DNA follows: TGTGCCAGCAGTTTAAGTCGCGGTTCGGAGACCCAGTACTTC.

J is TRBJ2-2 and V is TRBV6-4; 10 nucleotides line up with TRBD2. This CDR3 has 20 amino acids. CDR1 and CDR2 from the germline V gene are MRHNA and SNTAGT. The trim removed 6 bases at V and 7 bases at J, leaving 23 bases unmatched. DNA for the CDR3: TGTGCCAGCAGCGGGACCCTCTCTAGCGGGAGACGGTGGCTGAACGGGGAGCTGTTTTTT. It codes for CASSGTLSSGRRWLNGELFF.

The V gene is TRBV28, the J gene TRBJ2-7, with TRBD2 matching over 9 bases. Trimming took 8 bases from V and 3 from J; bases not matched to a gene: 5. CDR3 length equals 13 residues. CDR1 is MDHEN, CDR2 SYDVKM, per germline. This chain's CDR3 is CASRGSGSYEQYF. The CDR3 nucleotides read TGTGCCAGCCGGGGTAGCGGGAGCTACGAGCAGTACTTC.

This CDR3 reads CASSTTSYSNQPQHF. CDR3 sequence (DNA): TGTGCCAGTAGTACCACCAGTTATAGCAATCAGCCCCAGCATTTT. The chain couples TRBV19 to TRBJ1-5; D is unresolved. Germline V lookup: CDR1 LNHDA, CDR2 SQIVND (reference sequence). This CDR3 spans 15 amino acids. The V end lost 4 bases, the J end lost 0 bases, and 10 bases lay between the germline ends.

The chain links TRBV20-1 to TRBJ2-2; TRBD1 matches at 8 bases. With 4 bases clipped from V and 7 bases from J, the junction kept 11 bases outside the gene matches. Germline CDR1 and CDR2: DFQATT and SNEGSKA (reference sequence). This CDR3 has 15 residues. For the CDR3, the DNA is TGCAGTGCTACAAGCCCCAGGGGGCAAAGCGGGGAGCTGTTTTTT. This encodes CSATSPRGQSGELFF.

The CDR3 DNA is TGCAGTGCACGAAACGGGGCTCTGACCTACGAGCAGTACTTC. Protein product: CSARNGALTYEQYF. V gene TRBV20-1 combines with J gene TRBJ2-7; D may match TRBD1 or TRBD2 (5 bases each). This CDR3 spans 14 amino acids. V was pared by 6 bases and J by 2 bases, with 17 bases between. Germline CDR1 DFQATT, CDR2 SNEGSKA (reference sequence).

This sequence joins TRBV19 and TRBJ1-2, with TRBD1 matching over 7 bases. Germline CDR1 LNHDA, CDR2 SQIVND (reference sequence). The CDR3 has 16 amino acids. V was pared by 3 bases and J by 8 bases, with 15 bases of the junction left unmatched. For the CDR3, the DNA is TGTGCCAGTAGTATTTCCGACAGGGTTTGGTCGGGCGGCTACACCTTC. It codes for CASSISDRVWSGGYTF.

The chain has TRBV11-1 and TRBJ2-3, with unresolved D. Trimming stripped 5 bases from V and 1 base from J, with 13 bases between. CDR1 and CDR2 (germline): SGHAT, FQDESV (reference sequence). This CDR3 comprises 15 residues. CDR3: CASSVGRIGTDTQYF. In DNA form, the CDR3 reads TGTGCCAGCAGCGTGGGCCGGATCGGCACAGATACGCAGTATTTT.

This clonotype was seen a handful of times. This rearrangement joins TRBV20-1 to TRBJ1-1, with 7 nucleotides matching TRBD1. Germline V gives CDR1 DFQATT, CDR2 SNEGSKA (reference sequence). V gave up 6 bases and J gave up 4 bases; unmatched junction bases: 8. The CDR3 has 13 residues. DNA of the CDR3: TGCAGTGCGAGACAGGGACGGGGCACTGAAGCTTTCTTT. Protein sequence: CSARQGRGTEAFF.

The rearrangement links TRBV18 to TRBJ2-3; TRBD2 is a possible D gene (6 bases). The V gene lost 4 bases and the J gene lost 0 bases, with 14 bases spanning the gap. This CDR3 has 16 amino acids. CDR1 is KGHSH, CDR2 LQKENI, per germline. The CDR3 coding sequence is TGTGCCAGCTCACGAACCCTAGCGCCTAGCACAGATACGCAGTATTTT. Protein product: CASSRTLAPSTDTQYF.

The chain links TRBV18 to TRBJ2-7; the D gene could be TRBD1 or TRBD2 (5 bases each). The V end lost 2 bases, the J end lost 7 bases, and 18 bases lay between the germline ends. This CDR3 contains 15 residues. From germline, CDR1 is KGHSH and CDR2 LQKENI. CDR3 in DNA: TGTGCCAGCTCACCAACCGGGACCACGAAGAGTGAGCAGTACTTC. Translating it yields CASSPTGTTKSEQYF.

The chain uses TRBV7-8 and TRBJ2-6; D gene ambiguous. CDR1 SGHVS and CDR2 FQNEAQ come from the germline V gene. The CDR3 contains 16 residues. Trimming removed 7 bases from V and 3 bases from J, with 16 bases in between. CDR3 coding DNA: TGTGCCAGCACCATGGAGAGGTCCCATGGGGCCAACGTCCTGACTTTC. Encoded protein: CASTMERSHGANVLTF.

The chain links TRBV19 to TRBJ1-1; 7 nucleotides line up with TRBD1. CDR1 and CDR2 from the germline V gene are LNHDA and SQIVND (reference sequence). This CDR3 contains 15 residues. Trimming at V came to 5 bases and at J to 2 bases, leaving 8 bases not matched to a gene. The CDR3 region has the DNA TGTGCCAGTAGTCCACAGGGGAGAGGAAACACTGAAGCTTTCTTT. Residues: CASSPQGRGNTEAFF.